This T cell receptor beta chain emerged from a study of regulatory T cells in long-lasting Graves disease (dated by TCRdb to the early 2020s). Some background on the complete study: Persistent Graves' disease was defined as persistently positive TSH receptor autoantibodies together with antithyroid drug treatment for over 5 years. Patients with persistent Graves' disease were compared with patients with newly diagnosed Graves' disease using TCR sequencing and RNA sequencing of peripheral blood. The study was conducted in China and was registered as a clinical trial. A total of roughly 35 samples underwent TCR sequencing: around 13 from persistent and around 20 from newly diagnosed Graves' disease patients. On average, persistent Graves' disease patients in the clinical cohort had been on antithyroid drugs for approximately ten years. Broader findings and caveats from the paper: Only the TCR beta chain was sequenced and analyzed. Compared with newly diagnosed patients, persistent Graves' disease patients had lower TCR Shannon entropy and fewer highly expanded clones, which suggests clonal expansion. The small sample size was acknowledged by the authors as a limitation that may reduce accuracy. More public clonotypes were shared among persistent patients (around 3,000) than among newly diagnosed patients (just under 1,000). Persistent disease showed preferential use of TRBV28, TRBJ1-2 and TRBJ2-5, whereas newly diagnosed disease favored TRBV20-1 and TRBJ2-1. Peripheral blood alone was examined, since thyroid tissue, which constituted the primary lesion, could not be accessed.

This clonotype was recorded many times. It has no known antigen specificity. There are no base qualities to consult, and no much larger clone falls within one base. Libraries were constructed by multiplex PCR. Sequenced on an Illumina HiSeq 4000. TCR beta libraries were built with iRepertoire HTBI primers and Arm-PCR amplification of CDR3 regions. Gel purification was performed on PCR products prior to sequencing. Per the original workflow: Across samples, some 62 TRBV and 13 to 15 TRBJ segments were identified and used for gene usage analysis of CDR3 amino acid clonotypes. COPE and FqMerger were used to merge filtered high-quality paired reads into contigs. Contigs were aligned with BLAST to IMGT TRBV, TRBD and TRBJ reference genes, and CDR3 was defined per IMGT. Any clonotype with a frequency above 0.1% was classified as a highly expanded clone. Shannon entropy served as the measure of repertoire diversity, while the Gini coefficient captured V-J evenness. A clonotype was considered public if more than one individual shared it. The public reads were reprocessed in TCRdb via fastp at Q25 and MiXCR, keeping in-frame beta chains. Rows are unified per CDR3 protein, each entry keeping the most common DNA and genes. The V and J calls, along with clone size, are taken from TCRdb and not from the paper's own processing. The sample yields roughly 450,000 distinct CDR3 sequences; roughly 22% were counted once. The top ten clones comprise about an eighth of the sample.

This specimen's time point label, interpreted: persistent/refractory GD, antithyroid drugs over 5 years with positive TRAb. For both TCR sequencing and RNA sequencing, RNA was extracted from PBMCs using TRIzol. Graves' disease was diagnosed according to American Thyroid Association guidelines. Recruitment of patients was carried out at an endocrinology department in Xi'an, China. Each patient gave around 9.2 milliliters of peripheral blood, collected in an EDTA anticoagulant tube. Ficoll Paque Plus density gradient separation was used to isolate PBMCs, and no additional T cell sorting was done. An Agilent 2100 Bioanalyzer and agarose gel were used to check RNA quality, and a NanoDrop 2000 was used to measure RNA concentration. V is reduced by 5 bases and J by 8 bases, leaving a spacing of 18 bases between them. The germline V gene provides CDR1 SGHAT and CDR2 FQNNGV. There are 15 amino acids in the CDR3, from cysteine to phenylalanine inclusive. The retained sequence is limited to the CDR3, 45 bases, with the frame set at the first base.

Sequencing was performed on peripheral blood mononuclear cells (PBMCs), taken when the disease was refractory, from a patient treated with antithyroid drugs. The V and J segments used are TRBV11-2 and TRBJ1-4; the D region possibly corresponds to TRBD1 (6 bases align). The clonotype originates from a female donor with Graves disease. The nucleotides read TGTGCCAGCAGCCGAACAGGGTCGGGAGGAGAAAAACTGTTTTTT. It encodes CASSRTGSGGEKLFF.